This entry is about one TCR beta chain. The data were obtained in a study of blood T cell repertoires in COVID-19. Assay: immunoSEQ multiplex PCR; the TCRdb copy retains only in-frame clones and omits some. The table has more than 80,000 clones, around nine tenths seen once. The source material was peripheral blood. The TCR comes from a woman aged 60-75 years with COVID-19, enrolled during active disease.

CDR3 in DNA: TGTGCCAGCAGTGGGAGATCCCCCAATGAGCAGTTCTTC. This gives the protein CASSGRSPNEQFF. The chain combines TRBV2 with TRBJ2-1; D is unresolved. The CDR3 runs to 13 residues. Germline V lookup: CDR1 SNHLY, CDR2 FYNNEI. Trimming took off 4 bases at V and 6 bases at J, with 10 bases between the two ends.